This T cell receptor beta chain was captured in a study of PD-L1 blockade in urothelial cancer. Described time point: pretreatment peripheral blood. Only in-frame clones appear in the TCRdb table, and some are missing; sequencing was by immunoSEQ multiplex PCR. The sample carries some 74,000 clones, around four fifths recorded once. V lost 2 bases, J lost 3 bases, and 13 bases lay in between. CDR1 is SEHNR and CDR2 is FQNEAQ in the germline V gene (reference sequence). The CDR3 spans 15 residues. V and J are TRBV7-9 and TRBJ1-1; a weak D match, TRBD1 (5 bases). The source was PBMCs, collected around atezolizumab (anti-PD-L1) treatment. This clonotype was obtained from a man in his forties with urothelial cancer. The CDR3 protein is CASSLIRVADTEAFF. The DNA of the CDR3 is TGTGCCAGCAGCTTAATCAGGGTAGCAGACACTGAAGCTTTCTTT.